This TCR beta chain was obtained from a study of shared clonotypes between healthy human individuals. Study background: CD8 memory received one plate per donor, CD8 naive two, CD4 memory three and CD4 naive three.

Regarding this clone: Its specificity is not known.

This CDR3 spans 15 amino acids. CDR1 is MGHRA, CDR2 YSYEKL, per germline. Trimming left V 2 bases short and J 6 bases short, with 13 bases between. Data came from immunoSEQ multiplex PCR; TCRdb stores just in-frame clones and leaves some out. The sample lists about 1 million clones, 75% occurring once. Study results and caveats: Blood alone was sampled, and tissue repertoires likely differ. Rarefaction revealed incomplete sorted-subset sequencing despite large depth.

J is TRBJ1-4 and V is TRBV4-1; no clear D. Sequenced: memory CD4+ T cells sorted from blood. The subset here: CD45RA-negative fraction. The receptor was isolated from a man between 18 and 35 years old in good health. CDR3 coding DNA: TGCGCCAGCAGCCAACCGGGCCAGTCCCATGAAAAACTGTTTTTT. The encoded protein is CASSQPGQSHEKLFF.